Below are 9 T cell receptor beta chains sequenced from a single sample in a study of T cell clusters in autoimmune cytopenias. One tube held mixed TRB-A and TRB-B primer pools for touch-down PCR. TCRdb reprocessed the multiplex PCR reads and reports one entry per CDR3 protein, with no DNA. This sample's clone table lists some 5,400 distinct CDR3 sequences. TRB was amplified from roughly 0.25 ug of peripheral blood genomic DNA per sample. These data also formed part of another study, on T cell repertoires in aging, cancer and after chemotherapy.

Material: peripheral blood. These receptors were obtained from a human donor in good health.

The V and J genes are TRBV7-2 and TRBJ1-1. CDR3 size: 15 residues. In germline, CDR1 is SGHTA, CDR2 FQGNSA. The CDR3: CASSLYGVTNTEAFF. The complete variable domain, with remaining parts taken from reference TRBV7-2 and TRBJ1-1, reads GAGVSQSPSNKVTEKGKDVELRCDPISGHTALYWYRQSLGQGLEFLIYFQGNSAPDKSGLPSDRFSAERTGGSVSTLTIQRTQQEDSAVYLCASSLYGVTNTEAFFGQGTRLTVV.

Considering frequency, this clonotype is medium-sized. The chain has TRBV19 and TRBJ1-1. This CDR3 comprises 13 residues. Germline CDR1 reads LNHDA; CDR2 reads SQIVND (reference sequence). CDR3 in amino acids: CASLQPMNTEAFF. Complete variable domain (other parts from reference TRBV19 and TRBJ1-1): DGGITQSPKYLFRKEGQNVTLSCEQNLNHDAMYWYRQDPGQGLRLIYYSQIVNDFQKGDIAEGYSVSREKKESFPLTVTSAQKNPTAFYLCASLQPMNTEAFFGQGTRLTVV.

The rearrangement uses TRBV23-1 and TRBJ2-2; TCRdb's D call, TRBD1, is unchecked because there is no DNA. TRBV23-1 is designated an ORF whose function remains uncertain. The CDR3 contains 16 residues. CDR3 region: CASSQSDRKNTGELFF.

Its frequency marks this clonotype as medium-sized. The chain's CDR3 is CATSGTGNEKLFF. V is TRBV10-3 and J is TRBJ1-4; TCRdb calls TRBD1, which cannot be checked without DNA. Germline lookup yields CDR1 ENHRY and CDR2 SYGVKD. The CDR3 totals 13 residues.

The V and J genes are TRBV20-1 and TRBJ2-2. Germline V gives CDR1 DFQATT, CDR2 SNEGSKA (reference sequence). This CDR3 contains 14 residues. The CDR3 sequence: CSARDGRNTGELFF.

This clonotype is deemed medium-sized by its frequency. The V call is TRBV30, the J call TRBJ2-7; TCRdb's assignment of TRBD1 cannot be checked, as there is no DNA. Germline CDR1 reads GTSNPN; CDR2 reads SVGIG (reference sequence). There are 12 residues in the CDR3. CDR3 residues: CAWSRRGGEQYF.

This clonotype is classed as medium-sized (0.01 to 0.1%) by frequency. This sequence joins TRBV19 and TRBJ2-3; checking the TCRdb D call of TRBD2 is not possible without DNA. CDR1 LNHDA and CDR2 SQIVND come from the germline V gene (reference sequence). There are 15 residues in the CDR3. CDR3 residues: CASSTNVANTDTQYF.

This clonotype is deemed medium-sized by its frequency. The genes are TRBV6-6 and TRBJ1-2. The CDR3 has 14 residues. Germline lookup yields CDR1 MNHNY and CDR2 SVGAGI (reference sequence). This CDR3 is CASSYSTSDMGYTF.

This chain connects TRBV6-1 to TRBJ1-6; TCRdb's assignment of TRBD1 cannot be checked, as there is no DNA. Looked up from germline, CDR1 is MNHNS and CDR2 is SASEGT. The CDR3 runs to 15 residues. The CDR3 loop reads CASSGTGARDSPLHF.